This T cell receptor (beta chain) was sequenced during a study of coeliac disease. The CDR3 spans 16 residues. Per germline, CDR1 SEHNR and CDR2 FQNEAQ (reference sequence). V was pared by 1 base and J by 1 base, with 11 bases between. Sequenced by immunoSEQ multiplex PCR; TCRdb stores in-frame clones only, minus some. The sample holds 7,000 or so clones, roughly 70% seen once. On this clone: Its antigen is unknown.

Study-wide results and caveats: Of coeliac lamina propria samples, about 45% of the 18 held published gliadin-specific TRB sequences, versus 1 of 6 controls.

The TCR comes from a man aged 45-60 years with active celiac disease. Specimen: lamina propria lymphocytes from the gut. The rearrangement uses TRBV7-9 and TRBJ1-3; D remains unclear. The CDR3 region has the DNA TGTGCCAGCAGCTTAGTAGGACGCGGGTCTGGAAACACCATATATTTT. Translating gives CASSLVGRGSGNTIYF.